Here is one TCR beta chain with its context. Its antigen is unidentified. The data stem from a study of CD8 T cells in ankylosing spondylitis. Findings and limits, study-wide: Clones tied to disease were said to be significantly enriched in matched ankylosing spondylitis synovial fluid. With a CD8+ phenotype, disease-linked clones were relatively rare in peripheral blood.

With molecular barcodes, quantitative 5'-RACE was used to make the TCR beta libraries. TCRdb re-called the 5' RACE reads through MiXCR, storing one row per CDR3 protein. Of under 250,000 distinct CDR3 sequences in the sample, roughly 24% were seen once. J gave up 4 bases and V 0 bases, and 5 bases lay outside the gene matches. This CDR3 spans 15 amino acids. CDR1 DFQATT and CDR2 SNEGSKA come from the germline V gene (reference sequence). The chain combines TRBV20-1 with TRBJ2-1; 8 positions match TRBD1. Sequencing was done on a sample of blood, either unsorted or a sorted T cell fraction (not recorded which). The receptor's source is a male donor with ankylosing spondylitis or in good health (not recorded which). Written as DNA, the CDR3 is TGCAGTGCTAGAGATCAAAGGACAGGGTACAATGAGCAGTTCTTC. It yields the protein CSARDQRTGYNEQFF.